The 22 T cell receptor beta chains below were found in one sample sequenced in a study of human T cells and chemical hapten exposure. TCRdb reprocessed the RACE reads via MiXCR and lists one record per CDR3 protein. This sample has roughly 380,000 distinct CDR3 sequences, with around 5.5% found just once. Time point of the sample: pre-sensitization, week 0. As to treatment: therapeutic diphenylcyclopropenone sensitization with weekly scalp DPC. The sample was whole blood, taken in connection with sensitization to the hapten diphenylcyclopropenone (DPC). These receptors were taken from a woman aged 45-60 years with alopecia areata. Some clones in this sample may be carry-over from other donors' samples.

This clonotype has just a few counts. The CDR3, as DNA: TGTGCCACCAGCAGGCTGACAGGGGGCCCAGCCAAAAACATTCAGTACTTC. It is translated as CATSRLTGGPAKNIQYF. The V and J genes are TRBV15 and TRBJ2-4, with 10 bases that match TRBD1. The CDR3 is made up of 17 amino acids. Germline-derived CDR1 and CDR2 are LNHNV and YYDKDF (reference sequence). J gave up 0 bases and V 3 bases, and 5 bases lay outside the gene matches.

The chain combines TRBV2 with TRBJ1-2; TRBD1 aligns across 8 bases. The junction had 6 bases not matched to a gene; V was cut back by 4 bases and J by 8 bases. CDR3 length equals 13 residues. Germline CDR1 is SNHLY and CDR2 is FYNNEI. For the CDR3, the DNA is TGTGCCAGCAGTGGGGACAGGTCTATGGGCTACACCTTC. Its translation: CASSGDRSMGYTF.

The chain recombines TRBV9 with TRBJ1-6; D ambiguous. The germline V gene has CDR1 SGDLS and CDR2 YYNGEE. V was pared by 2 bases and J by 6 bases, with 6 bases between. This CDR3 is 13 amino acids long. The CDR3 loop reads CASSVSSNSPLHF. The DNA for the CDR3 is TGTGCCAGCAGCGTTTCGAGTAATTCACCCCTCCACTTT.

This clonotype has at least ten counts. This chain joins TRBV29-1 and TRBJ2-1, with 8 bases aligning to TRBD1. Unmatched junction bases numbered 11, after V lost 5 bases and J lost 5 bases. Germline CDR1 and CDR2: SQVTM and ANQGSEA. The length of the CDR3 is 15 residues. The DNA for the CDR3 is TGCAGCGTTAATACCGGGACAGGCTTTAACAATGAGCAGTTCTTC. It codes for CSVNTGTGFNNEQFF.

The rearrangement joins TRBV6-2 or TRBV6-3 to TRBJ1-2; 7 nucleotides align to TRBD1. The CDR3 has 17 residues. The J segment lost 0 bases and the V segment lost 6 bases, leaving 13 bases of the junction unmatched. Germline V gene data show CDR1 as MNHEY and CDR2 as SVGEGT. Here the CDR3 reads CASSPHSPGQTNYGYTF. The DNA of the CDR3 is TGTGCCAGCAGCCCACACAGTCCGGGACAGACTAACTATGGCTACACCTTC.

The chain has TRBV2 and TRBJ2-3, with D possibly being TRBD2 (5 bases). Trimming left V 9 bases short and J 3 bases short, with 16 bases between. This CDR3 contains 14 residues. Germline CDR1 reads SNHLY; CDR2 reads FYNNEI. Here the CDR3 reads CASGEEALTDTQYF. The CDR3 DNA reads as TGTGCCAGTGGAGAGGAGGCCTTGACAGATACGCAGTATTTT. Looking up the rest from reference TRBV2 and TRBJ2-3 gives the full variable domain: EPEVTQTPSHQVTQMGQEVILRCVPISNHLYFYWYRQILGQKVEFLVSFYNNEISEKSEIFDDQFSVERPDGSNFTLKIRSTKLEDSAMYFCASGEEALTDTQYFGPGTRLTVL.

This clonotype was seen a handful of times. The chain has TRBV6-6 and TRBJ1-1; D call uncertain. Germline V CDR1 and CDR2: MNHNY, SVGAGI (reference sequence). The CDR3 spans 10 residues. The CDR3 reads CAATDSEAFF. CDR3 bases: TGTGCAGCCACTGACTCTGAAGCTTTCTTT.

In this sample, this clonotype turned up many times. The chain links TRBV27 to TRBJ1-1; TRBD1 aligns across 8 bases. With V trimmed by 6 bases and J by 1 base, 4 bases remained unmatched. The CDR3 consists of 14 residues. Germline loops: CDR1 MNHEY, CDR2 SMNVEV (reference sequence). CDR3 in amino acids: CASSLQGANTEAFF. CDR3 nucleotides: TGTGCCAGCAGCTTGCAGGGGGCGAACACTGAAGCTTTCTTT.

This CDR3 reads CASGKDQPQHF. The CDR3 nucleotides read TGTGCCAGCGGCAAAGATCAGCCCCAGCATTTT. The chain joins TRBV12-3 or TRBV12-4 to TRBJ1-5; D uncertain. CDR3 length: 11 amino acids. With 8 bases removed from V and 5 bases from J, the gap between germline ends came to 7 bases.

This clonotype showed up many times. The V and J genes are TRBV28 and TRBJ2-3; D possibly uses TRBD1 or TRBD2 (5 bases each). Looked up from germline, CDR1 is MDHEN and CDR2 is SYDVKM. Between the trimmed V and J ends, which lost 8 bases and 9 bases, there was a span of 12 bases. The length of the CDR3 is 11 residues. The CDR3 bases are TGTGCCAGCGGTCACGGGGCGACGCAGTATTTT. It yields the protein CASGHGATQYF.

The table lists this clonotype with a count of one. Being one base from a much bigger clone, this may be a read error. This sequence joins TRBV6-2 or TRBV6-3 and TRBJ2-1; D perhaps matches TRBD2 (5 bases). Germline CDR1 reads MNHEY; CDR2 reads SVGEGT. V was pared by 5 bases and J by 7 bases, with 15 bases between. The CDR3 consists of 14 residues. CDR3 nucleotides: TGTGCCAGCAGTATCGCGGGCTTTGGGAATGAGCAGTTCTTC. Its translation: CASSIAGFGNEQFF.

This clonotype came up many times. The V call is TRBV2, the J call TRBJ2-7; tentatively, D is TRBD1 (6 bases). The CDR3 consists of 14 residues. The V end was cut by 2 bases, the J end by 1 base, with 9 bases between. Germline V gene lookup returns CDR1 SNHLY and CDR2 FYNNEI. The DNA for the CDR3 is TGTGCCAGCAGTGAAAGGCAGGGGTCCTACGAGCAGTACTTC. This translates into CASSERQGSYEQYF.

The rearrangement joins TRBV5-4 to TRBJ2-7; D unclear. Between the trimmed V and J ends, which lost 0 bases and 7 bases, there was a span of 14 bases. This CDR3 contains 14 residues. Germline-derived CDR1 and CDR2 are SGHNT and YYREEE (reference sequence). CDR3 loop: CASSLVVASSEQYF. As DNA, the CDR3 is TGTGCCAGCAGCTTGGTGGTGGCTTCTTCAGAGCAGTACTTC.

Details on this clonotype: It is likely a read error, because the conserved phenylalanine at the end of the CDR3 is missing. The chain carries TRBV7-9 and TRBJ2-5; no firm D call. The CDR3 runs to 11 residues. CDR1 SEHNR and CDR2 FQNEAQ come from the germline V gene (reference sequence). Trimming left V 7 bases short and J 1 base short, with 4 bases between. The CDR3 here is CASTSQETQYL. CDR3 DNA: TGTGCCAGCACCTCCCAAGAGACCCAGTACTTA.

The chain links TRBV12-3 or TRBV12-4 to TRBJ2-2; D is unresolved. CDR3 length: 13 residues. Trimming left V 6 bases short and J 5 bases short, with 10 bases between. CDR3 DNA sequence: TGTGCCAGCAGGACGAGTCATACCGGGGAGCTGTTTTTT. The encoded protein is CASRTSHTGELFF.

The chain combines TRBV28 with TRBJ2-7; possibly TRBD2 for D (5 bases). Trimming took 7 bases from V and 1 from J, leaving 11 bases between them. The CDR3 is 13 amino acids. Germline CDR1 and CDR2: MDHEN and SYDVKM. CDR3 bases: TGTGCCAGCACCTCCGGGATTTCCTACGAGCAGTACTTC. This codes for CASTSGISYEQYF.

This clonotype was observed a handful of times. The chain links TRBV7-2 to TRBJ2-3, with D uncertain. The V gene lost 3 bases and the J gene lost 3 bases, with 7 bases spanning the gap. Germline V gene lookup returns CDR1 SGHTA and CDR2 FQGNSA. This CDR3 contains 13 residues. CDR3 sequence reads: CASSFLWTDTQYF. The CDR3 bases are TGTGCCAGCAGCTTCTTGTGGACAGATACGCAGTATTTT.

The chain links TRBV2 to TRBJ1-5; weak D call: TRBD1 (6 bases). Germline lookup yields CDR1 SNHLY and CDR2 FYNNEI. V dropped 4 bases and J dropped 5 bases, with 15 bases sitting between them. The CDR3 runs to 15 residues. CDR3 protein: CASSGILGGHQPQHF. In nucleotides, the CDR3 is TGTGCCAGCAGTGGCATCCTGGGGGGGCATCAGCCCCAGCATTTT.

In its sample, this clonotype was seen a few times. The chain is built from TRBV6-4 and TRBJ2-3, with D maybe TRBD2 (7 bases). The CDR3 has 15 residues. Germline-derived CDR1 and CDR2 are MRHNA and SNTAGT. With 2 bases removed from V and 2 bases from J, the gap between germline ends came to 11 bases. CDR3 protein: CASSDRGASTDTQYF. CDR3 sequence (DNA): TGTGCCAGCAGTGACCGGGGGGCCTCCACAGATACGCAGTATTTT.

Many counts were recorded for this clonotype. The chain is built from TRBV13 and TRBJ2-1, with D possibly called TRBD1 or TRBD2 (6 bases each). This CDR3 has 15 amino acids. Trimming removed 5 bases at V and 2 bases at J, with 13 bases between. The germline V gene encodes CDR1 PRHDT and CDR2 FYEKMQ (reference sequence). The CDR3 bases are TGTGCCAGCAGCCCAGGGGCGGGGACCTACAATGAGCAGTTCTTC. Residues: CASSPGAGTYNEQFF.

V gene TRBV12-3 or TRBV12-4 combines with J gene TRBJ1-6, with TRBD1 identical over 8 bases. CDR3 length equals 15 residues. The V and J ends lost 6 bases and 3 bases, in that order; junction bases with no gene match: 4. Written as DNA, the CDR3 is TGTGCCAGCAGCAAAACAGGGGGCTATAATTCACCCCTCCACTTT. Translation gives CASSKTGGYNSPLHF.

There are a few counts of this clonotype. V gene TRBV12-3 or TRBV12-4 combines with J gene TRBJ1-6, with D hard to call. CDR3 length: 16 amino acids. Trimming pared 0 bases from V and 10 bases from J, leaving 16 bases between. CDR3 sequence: CASSLAYPGERSPLHF. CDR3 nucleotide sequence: TGTGCCAGCAGTTTAGCCTACCCCGGGGAACGCTCACCCCTCCACTTT.